This entry lists 25 T cell receptor beta chains sequenced from one sample in a study of blood T cell repertoires in COVID-19 (dated by TCRdb to about 2020). Library preparation employed the immunoSEQ multiplex PCR assay. Drawn from immuneACCESS, this table holds only the in-frame rearrangements with V and J called that TCRdb kept. Clones are partly lost; checked studies trace under half to an unresolved V gene and leave the rest unexplained. The sample table records roughly 300,000 clones; 83% of these occur just once. The leading ten clones occupy around 10% of the sample. Sequenced sample: peripheral blood. All receptors come from a woman between 45 and 65 years old who had recovered from COVID-19.

This clone was recorded only once. The chain uses TRBV2 and TRBJ2-7, with D hard to call. CDR1 and CDR2 from the germline V gene are SNHLY and FYNNEI. The V gene lost 4 bases and the J gene lost 4 bases, with 11 bases spanning the gap. The CDR3 is 13 residues long. The CDR3 DNA reads as TGTGCCAGCAGTGGGGCTACCCAGTACGAGCAGTACTTC. This encodes CASSGATQYEQYF.

The chain has TRBV27 and TRBJ2-1; 8 bases line up with TRBD2. Trimming took 5 bases from V and 0 from J; bases not matched to a gene: 6. This CDR3 region has 16 residues. Germline V lookup: CDR1 MNHEY, CDR2 SMNVEV (reference sequence). The DNA for the CDR3 is TGTGCCAGCAGTCTCTCACTAGCGGTCTCCTACAATGAGCAGTTCTTC. Encoded protein: CASSLSLAVSYNEQFF.

This clone was seen just once. This chain uses TRBV24-1 with TRBJ2-3, with D perhaps matching TRBD2 (6 bases). The CDR3 covers 16 residues. The V gene lost 4 bases and the J gene lost 0 bases, with 13 bases spanning the gap. CDR1 is KGHDR and CDR2 is SFDVKD in the germline V gene. Here the CDR3 reads CATSESAGYSTDTQYF. Here the CDR3 DNA reads TGTGCCACCAGTGAGTCAGCGGGTTATAGCACAGATACGCAGTATTTT.

The chain combines TRBV6-2 or TRBV6-3 with TRBJ1-3; weak D call: TRBD1 (6 bases). The V and J ends lost 5 bases and 2 bases respectively, with 28 bases between them. The CDR3 contains 20 residues. The germline CDR1 and CDR2 sequences are MNHEY and SVGEGT. CDR3 sequence (DNA): TGTGCCAGCAGTCTAAGGACCGGGACATCCTCCCTAAGCCCTGGAAACACCATATATTTT. It translates to CASSLRTGTSSLSPGNTIYF.

V gene TRBV29-1 combines with J gene TRBJ2-3; perhaps TRBD1 as D (6 bases). Germline loops: CDR1 SQVTM, CDR2 ANQGSEA. CDR3 size: 14 residues. The V and J ends lost 1 base and 3 bases respectively, with 11 bases between them. The CDR3 region is CSVEAQGGTDTQYF. The DNA for the CDR3 is TGCAGCGTTGAAGCCCAAGGGGGTACAGATACGCAGTATTTT.

The rearrangement uses TRBV5-5 and TRBJ1-2; TRBD1 matches 12 bases. This CDR3 has 17 amino acids. Germline lookup yields CDR1 SGHKS and CDR2 YYEKEE (reference sequence). V shed 2 bases, J shed 4 bases, and the junction held 9 bases outside the gene matches. CDR3 sequence reads: CASSFSGQGAFSYGYTF. The CDR3 DNA reads as TGTGCCAGCAGCTTTTCGGGACAGGGGGCTTTTAGCTATGGCTACACCTTC.

V and J are TRBV11-2 and TRBJ2-7; TRBD1 agrees at 7 bases. Germline lookup yields CDR1 SGHAT and CDR2 FQNNGV. After removal of 2 bases from V and 7 bases from J, the junction contained 8 bases not matched to a gene. The CDR3 covers 14 residues. The CDR3 coding sequence is TGTGCCAGCAGCTTAACCCTTGACAGGGTAGAGCAGTACTTC. Protein product: CASSLTLDRVEQYF.

The chain employs TRBV18 and TRBJ2-7; 11 nucleotides agree with TRBD2. Per the germline V gene, CDR1 is KGHSH and CDR2 is LQKENI. J was trimmed by 3 bases and V by 2 bases; bases with no gene match: 0. This CDR3 is built from 14 residues. The DNA of the CDR3 is TGTGCCAGCTCACCAGGACTAGCGGGCTACGAGCAGTACTTC. It codes for CASSPGLAGYEQYF.

This sequence joins TRBV5-1 and TRBJ1-2; the D is unclear. Germline V lookup: CDR1 SGHRS, CDR2 YFSETQ. V lost 4 bases and J lost 8, with 12 bases in between. This CDR3 is 12 amino acids long. The CDR3 loop reads CASSMELSGYTF. The CDR3 DNA sequence: TGCGCCAGCAGCATGGAATTGAGCGGCTACACCTTC.

The V and J genes are TRBV27 and TRBJ2-7; 7 bases match TRBD1. CDR3 length equals 13 residues. The germline CDR1 and CDR2 sequences are MNHEY and SMNVEV (reference sequence). J gave up 5 bases and V 2 bases, and 3 bases lay outside the gene matches. The DNA for the CDR3 is TGTGCCAGCAGTTTAGGTAGGGGGCACGAGCAGTACTTC. Translating gives CASSLGRGHEQYF.

This rearrangement joins TRBV2 to TRBJ2-7; the match to TRBD1 covers 7 bases. The CDR3 extends over 14 amino acids. The trim removed 9 bases at V and 3 bases at J, leaving 11 bases unmatched. CDR1 is SNHLY and CDR2 is FYNNEI in the germline V gene. The DNA for the CDR3 is TGTGCCAGTATCAAGCCGGGACAGCTCTACGAGCAGTACTTC. The encoded protein is CASIKPGQLYEQYF.

This clone was recorded a few times. The chain is built from TRBV28 and TRBJ2-2; TRBD2 is a possible D gene (6 bases). The CDR3 contains 16 residues. CDR1 MDHEN and CDR2 SYDVKM come from the germline V gene. V was shortened by 1 base and J by 3 bases, with 12 bases between the two germline ends. This CDR3 reads CASSLYRGYYTGELFF. CDR3 nucleotides: TGTGCCAGCAGTTTATATCGGGGGTACTACACCGGGGAGCTGTTTTTT.

V and J are TRBV28 and TRBJ1-5, with D possibly being TRBD1 (6 bases). CDR3 length equals 17 residues. V lost 3 bases and J 0 bases, leaving 15 bases between the germline ends. CDR1 and CDR2 (germline): MDHEN, SYDVKM. CDR3 in amino acids: CASSLDTGFNSNQPQHF. DNA of the CDR3: TGTGCCAGCAGTTTGGATACAGGGTTTAATAGCAATCAGCCCCAGCATTTT.

This chain links TRBV7-2 with TRBJ2-1; no definite D call. V was pared by 5 bases and J by 4 bases, with 12 bases between. Germline values: CDR1 SGHTA, CDR2 FQGNSA. The CDR3 is 14 amino acids. CDR3 in DNA: TGTGCCAGCAGCGGTCTCGCGCGATACAATGAGCAGTTCTTC. Translated: CASSGLARYNEQFF.

The sample holds many counts of this clone. J is TRBJ2-7 and V is TRBV27; 11 bases align to TRBD1. V lost 7 bases and J lost 2; bases outside the gene matches: 4. The CDR3 is 14 residues long. Germline CDR1 and CDR2: MNHEY and SMNVEV (reference sequence). CDR3 loop: CASTRTGGTYEQYF. The DNA of the CDR3 is TGTGCCAGCACCCGGACAGGGGGCACCTACGAGCAGTACTTC.

The chain links TRBV24-1 to TRBJ2-3; D is undetermined. The CDR3 is 13 residues long. Between the trimmed V and J ends, which lost 4 bases and 6 bases, there was a span of 10 bases. Per the germline V gene, CDR1 is KGHDR and CDR2 is SFDVKD. As DNA, the CDR3 is TGTGCCACCAGTGACCCAAACAGCGATACGCAGTATTTT. Protein product: CATSDPNSDTQYF.

The chain has TRBV5-5 and TRBJ1-1; D not resolved. Germline-derived CDR1 and CDR2 are SGHKS and YYEKEE (reference sequence). The CDR3 is 16 amino acids. The V end lost 6 bases, the J end lost 1 base, and 19 bases lay between the germline ends. CDR3 region: CASNSRTHRANTEAFF. The CDR3, as DNA: TGTGCCAGCAACTCCCGTACCCACAGAGCGAACACTGAAGCTTTCTTT.

This clone has more than one count but fewer than ten. V gene TRBV10-2 combines with J gene TRBJ2-7; possible D gene TRBD2, 5 bases. The V and J ends lost 3 bases and 5 bases respectively, with 11 bases between them. The CDR3 spans 13 residues. Germline values: CDR1 WSHSY, CDR2 SAAADI. The CDR3 DNA sequence: TGCGCCAGCAGTGACCCTCCTAGCAACGAGCAGTACTTC. The encoded protein is CASSDPPSNEQYF.

The rearrangement joins TRBV19 to TRBJ1-5; D is unresolved. CDR3 length: 11 amino acids. CDR1 is LNHDA, CDR2 SQIVND, per germline (reference sequence). The ends were cut back, 7 bases at V and 9 bases at J, with 10 bases in the middle. CDR3 DNA sequence: TGTGCCAGTACGGGAGTTGGGCCCCAGCATTTT. Protein product: CASTGVGPQHF.

This clone showed up just once. Other DNA sequences from this sample encode an identical CDR3 as well. CDR3 loop: CASSAQGNYGYTF. The CDR3 DNA reads TGTGCCAGCAGTGCACAGGGGAACTATGGCTACACCTTC. J is TRBJ1-2 and V is TRBV2, with 7 bases lining up with TRBD1. The CDR3 is made up of 13 amino acids. Germline-derived CDR1 and CDR2 are SNHLY and FYNNEI. J gave up 2 bases and V 4 bases, and 1 base lay outside the gene matches.

The CDR3 protein is CASRAGVNSNQPQHF. CDR3 nucleotides: TGTGCCAGTAGGGCCGGGGTGAATAGCAATCAGCCCCAGCATTTT. The chain combines TRBV19 with TRBJ1-5, with unresolved D. CDR3 length equals 15 residues. V was cut by 6 bases and J by 0 bases, with 12 bases left in between. Germline lookup yields CDR1 LNHDA and CDR2 SQIVND (reference sequence).

The rearrangement uses TRBV4-3 and TRBJ2-2, with a weak D call TRBD2 (6 bases). Trimming took off 5 bases at V and 6 bases at J, with 10 bases between the two ends. The germline CDR1 and CDR2 sequences are LGHNA and YSLEER. CDR3 size: 13 residues. CDR3 in DNA: TGCGCCAGCAGCGCAGGACTACCCGGGGAGCTGTTTTTT. Its protein is CASSAGLPGELFF.

The chain links TRBV3-1 (or the pseudogene TRBV3-2) to TRBJ2-1; a weak D match, TRBD2 (5 bases). The length of the CDR3 is 17 residues. From germline, CDR1 is LGHDT and CDR2 YNNKEL (reference sequence). V was trimmed by 5 bases and J by 3 bases, leaving 20 bases between them. CDR3 protein: CASSVTPLASIYNEQFF. For the CDR3, the DNA is TGTGCCAGCAGCGTCACCCCCTTAGCGAGCATCTACAATGAGCAGTTCTTC.

The J gene is TRBJ2-3, the V gene TRBV2; 8 bases are a match to TRBD1. Trimming removed 6 bases from V and 1 base from J; junction bases left unmatched: 6. The CDR3 consists of 15 residues. Per germline, CDR1 SNHLY and CDR2 FYNNEI. CDR3 DNA: TGTGCCAGCAGCGGACAGGGTCTAGGCACAGATACGCAGTATTTT. It is translated as CASSGQGLGTDTQYF.

The chain combines TRBV2 with TRBJ2-1; tentative D call: TRBD1 (7 bases). The V and J ends lost 6 bases and 6 bases respectively, with 15 bases between them. CDR3 size: 14 residues. Germline V lookup: CDR1 SNHLY, CDR2 FYNNEI. DNA of the CDR3: TGTGCCAGCAGCCTTGGAGGGGGCTTCAATGAGCAGTTCTTC. It encodes CASSLGGGFNEQFF.